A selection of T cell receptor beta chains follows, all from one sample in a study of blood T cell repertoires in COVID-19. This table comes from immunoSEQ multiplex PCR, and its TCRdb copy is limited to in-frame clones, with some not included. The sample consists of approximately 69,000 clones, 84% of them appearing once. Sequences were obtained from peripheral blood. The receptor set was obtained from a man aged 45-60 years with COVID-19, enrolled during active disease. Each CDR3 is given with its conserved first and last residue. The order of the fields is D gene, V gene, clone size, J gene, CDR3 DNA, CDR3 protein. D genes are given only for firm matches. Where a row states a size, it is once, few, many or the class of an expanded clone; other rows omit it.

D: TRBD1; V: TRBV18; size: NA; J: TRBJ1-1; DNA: TGTGCCAGCTCACCACGGACGGGACAGGAGAGTACTGAAGCTTTCTTT; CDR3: CASSPRTGQESTEAFF
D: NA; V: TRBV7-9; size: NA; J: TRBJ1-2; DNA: TGTGCCGGAACCTTTTCGGGGGATCAATGGGGTGGCTACACCTTC; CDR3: CAGTFSGDQWGGYTF
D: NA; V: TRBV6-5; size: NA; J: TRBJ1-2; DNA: TGTGCCAGCAGCCTCCGCGAGGGGGATGGCTACACCTTC; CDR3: CASSLREGDGYTF
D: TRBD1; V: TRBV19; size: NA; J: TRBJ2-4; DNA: TGTGCCAGTAGTTCACGGGACAGTGGAAACATTCAGTACTTC; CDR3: CASSSRDSGNIQYF
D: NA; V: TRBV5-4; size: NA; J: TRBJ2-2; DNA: TGTGCCAGCAGCCCGGGATCAACGTACACCGGGGAGCTGTTTTTT; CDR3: CASSPGSTYTGELFF
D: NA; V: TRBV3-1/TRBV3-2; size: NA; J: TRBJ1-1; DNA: TGTGCCAGCAGCCAAGGTACAGGGTACACTGAAGCTTTCTTT; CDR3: CASSQGTGYTEAFF
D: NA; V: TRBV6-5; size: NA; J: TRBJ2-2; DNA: TGTGCCAGCAGTTACTCGGCAGGGCGAGGCACCGGGGAGCTGTTTTTT; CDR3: CASSYSAGRGTGELFF
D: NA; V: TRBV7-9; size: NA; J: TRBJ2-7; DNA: TGTGCCAGCAGCTTAGGGCGGGACGAGCAGTACTTC; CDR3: CASSLGRDEQYF
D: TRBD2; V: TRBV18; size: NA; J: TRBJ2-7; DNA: TGTGCCAGCTCACCACCACCCAGCGGGGGTGATGAGCAGTACTTC; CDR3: CASSPPPSGGDEQYF
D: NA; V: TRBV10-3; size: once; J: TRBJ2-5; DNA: TGTGCCATCAGTGAGTCGTTCGGGACTGTGAAAACCCAGTACTTC; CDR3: CAISESFGTVKTQYF
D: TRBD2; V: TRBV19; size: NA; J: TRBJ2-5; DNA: TGTGCCAGTAGTAGACGACTAGCGGGGGAACAAGAGACCCAGTACTTC; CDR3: CASSRRLAGEQETQYF
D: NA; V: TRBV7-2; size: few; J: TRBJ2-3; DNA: TGTGCCAGCAGGAGACTTTCCACAGATACGCAGTATTTT; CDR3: CASRRLSTDTQYF
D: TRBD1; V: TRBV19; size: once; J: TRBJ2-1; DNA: TGTGCCAGTAACTGGGCAGGACAGGGTTATGAGCAGTTCTTC; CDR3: CASNWAGQGYEQFF
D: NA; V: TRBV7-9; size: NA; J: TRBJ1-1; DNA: TGTGCCAGCAGCTTAGCGCAAGGGCAGGGTACTGAAGCTTTCTTT; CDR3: CASSLAQGQGTEAFF
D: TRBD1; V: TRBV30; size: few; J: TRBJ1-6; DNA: TGTGCCTGGGGACAGGATAGAGATTCACCCCTCCACTTT; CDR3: CAWGQDRDSPLHF
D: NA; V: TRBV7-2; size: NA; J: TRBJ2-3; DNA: TGTGCCAGCAGCTTAGCTCCGACTAGTCTAGATACGCAGTATTTT; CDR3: CASSLAPTSLDTQYF
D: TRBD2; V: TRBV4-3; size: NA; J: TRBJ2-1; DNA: TGCGCCAGCAGCCGACGGCCGGGACTAGCGGGGGCCGGGAAAGTCAATGAGCAGTTCTTC; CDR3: CASSRRPGLAGAGKVNEQFF
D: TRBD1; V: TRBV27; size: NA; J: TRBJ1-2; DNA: TGTGCCAGCAGTTTAGGACAGGGGAGTCAGGGCTACACCTTC; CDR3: CASSLGQGSQGYTF
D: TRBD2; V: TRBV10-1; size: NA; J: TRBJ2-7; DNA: TGCGCCAGCAGTGGAACTAGCGGGGGGCTCGAGCAGTACTTC; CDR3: CASSGTSGGLEQYF
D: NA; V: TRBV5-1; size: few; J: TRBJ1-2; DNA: TGCGCCAGTACGGATGGGGAGAACTATGGCTACACCTTC; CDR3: CASTDGENYGYTF
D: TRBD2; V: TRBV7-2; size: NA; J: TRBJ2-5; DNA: TGTGCCAGCAGCCCGGGGGGTAGCTCGGGATGGGGGTCCCAGTACTTC; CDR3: CASSPGGSSGWGSQYF
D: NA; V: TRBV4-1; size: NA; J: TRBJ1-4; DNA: TGCGCCAGCAGTCGACAGGAGAGTAATGAAAAACTGTTTTTT; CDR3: CASSRQESNEKLFF
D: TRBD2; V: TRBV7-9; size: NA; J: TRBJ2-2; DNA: TGTGCCAGCAGCCCCCCCGGGGGGGGCGGCGGGGAGCTGTTTTTT; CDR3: CASSPPGGGGGELFF
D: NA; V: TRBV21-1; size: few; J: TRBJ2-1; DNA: TGTGCCAGCAGCCACGAGCGGGGGGCCCAAGGGGTGGGCAATGAGCAGTTCTTC; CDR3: CASSHERGAQGVGNEQFF
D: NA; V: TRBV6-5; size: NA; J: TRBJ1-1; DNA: TGTGCCAGCAGTCCCCTACAGGGAATGAACACTGAAGCTTTCTTT; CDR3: CASSPLQGMNTEAFF
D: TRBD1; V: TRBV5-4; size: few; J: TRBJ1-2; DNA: TGTGCCAGCAGCCTGCAGGGGGACCAGTATGGCTACACCTTC; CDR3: CASSLQGDQYGYTF
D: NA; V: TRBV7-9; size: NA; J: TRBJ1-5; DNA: TGTGCCAGCAGCCCTGAGGGGGATCAGCCCCAGCATTTT; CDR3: CASSPEGDQPQHF
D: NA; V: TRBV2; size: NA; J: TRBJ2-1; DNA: TGTGCCAGCAACGGAGGGATCAATGAGCAGTTCTTC; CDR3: CASNGGINEQFF
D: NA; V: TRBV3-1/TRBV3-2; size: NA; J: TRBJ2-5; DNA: TGTGCCAGCAGCCAAGAAGGGGCGAGAAGGGAAGAGACCCAGTACTTC; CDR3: CASSQEGARREETQYF
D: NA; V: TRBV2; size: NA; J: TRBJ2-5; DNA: TGTGCCAGCAGTGAGACCGGGACAAGTGACTTC; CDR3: CASSETGTSDF
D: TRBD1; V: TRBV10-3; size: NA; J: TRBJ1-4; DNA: TGTGCCATCAGGGGACAGGGAAAGGAAAAACTGTTTTTT; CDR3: CAIRGQGKEKLFF
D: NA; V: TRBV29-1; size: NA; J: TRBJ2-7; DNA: TGCAGCGTTGATGCGACGGGTTTCTCCTACGAGCAGTACTTC; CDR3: CSVDATGFSYEQYF
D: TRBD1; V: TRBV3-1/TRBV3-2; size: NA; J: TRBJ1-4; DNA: TGTGCCAGCAGAGACGGACAGGGCCCTAATGAAAAACTGTTTTTT; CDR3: CASRDGQGPNEKLFF
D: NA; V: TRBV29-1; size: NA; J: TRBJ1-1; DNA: TGCAGCGTTGAATCGGGGAGGGAGGTTGAAGCTTTCTTT; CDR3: CSVESGREVEAFF
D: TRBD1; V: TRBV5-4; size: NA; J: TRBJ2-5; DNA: TGTGCCAGCGCCGAGACAGGGGGCGGAGGTGAGACCCAGTACTTC; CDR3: CASAETGGGGETQYF
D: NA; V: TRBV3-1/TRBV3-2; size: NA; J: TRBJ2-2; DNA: TGTGCCAGCAGCCAAGAGGGGGGCGGGGAGCTGTTTTTT; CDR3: CASSQEGGGELFF
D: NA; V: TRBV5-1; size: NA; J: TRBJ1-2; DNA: TGCGCCAGCAGCTCCAACAGGGCCTTGAACTATGGCTACACCTTC; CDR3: CASSSNRALNYGYTF
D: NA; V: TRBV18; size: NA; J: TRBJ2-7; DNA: TGTGCCAGCTCACCCACAGGTAACGAGCAGTACTTC; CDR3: CASSPTGNEQYF
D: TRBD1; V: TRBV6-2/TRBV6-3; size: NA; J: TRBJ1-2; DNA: TGTGCCAGCAGCCTACAGGGGGGCTATGGCTACACCTTC; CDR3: CASSLQGGYGYTF
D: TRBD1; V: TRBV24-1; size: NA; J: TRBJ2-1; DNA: TGTGCCACCAGTGACCTCGGGACAGACAATGAGCAGTTCTTC; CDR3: CATSDLGTDNEQFF
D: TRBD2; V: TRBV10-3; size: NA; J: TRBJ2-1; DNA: TGTGCCATGGGGGGGAGCTCCTACAATGAGCAGTTCTTC; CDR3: CAMGGSSYNEQFF
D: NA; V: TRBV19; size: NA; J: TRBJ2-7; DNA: TGTGCCAGTAGTATAGGATGGCGGGGTACCTACGAGCAGTACTTC; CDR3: CASSIGWRGTYEQYF
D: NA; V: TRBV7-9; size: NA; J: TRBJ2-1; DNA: TGTGCCAGCAGCTCGGACAGTGAGCAGTTCTTC; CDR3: CASSSDSEQFF
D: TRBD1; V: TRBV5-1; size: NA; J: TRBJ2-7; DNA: TGCGCCAGCAGCCCCGGGACAGGGAGGTACGAGCAGTACTTC; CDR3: CASSPGTGRYEQYF
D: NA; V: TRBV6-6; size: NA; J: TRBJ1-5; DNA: TGTGCCAGCCACGACCCCGGGGGGAGCAATCAGCCCCAGCATTTT; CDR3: CASHDPGGSNQPQHF
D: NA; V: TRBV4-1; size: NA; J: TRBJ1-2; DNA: TGCGCCAGCAGCCATGAGGTCGGTGGCTACACCTTC; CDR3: CASSHEVGGYTF
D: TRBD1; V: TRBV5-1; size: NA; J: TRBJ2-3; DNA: TGCGCCAGCAGTCAGACAGGGTCATTTGTAACAGATACGCAGTATTTT; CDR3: CASSQTGSFVTDTQYF